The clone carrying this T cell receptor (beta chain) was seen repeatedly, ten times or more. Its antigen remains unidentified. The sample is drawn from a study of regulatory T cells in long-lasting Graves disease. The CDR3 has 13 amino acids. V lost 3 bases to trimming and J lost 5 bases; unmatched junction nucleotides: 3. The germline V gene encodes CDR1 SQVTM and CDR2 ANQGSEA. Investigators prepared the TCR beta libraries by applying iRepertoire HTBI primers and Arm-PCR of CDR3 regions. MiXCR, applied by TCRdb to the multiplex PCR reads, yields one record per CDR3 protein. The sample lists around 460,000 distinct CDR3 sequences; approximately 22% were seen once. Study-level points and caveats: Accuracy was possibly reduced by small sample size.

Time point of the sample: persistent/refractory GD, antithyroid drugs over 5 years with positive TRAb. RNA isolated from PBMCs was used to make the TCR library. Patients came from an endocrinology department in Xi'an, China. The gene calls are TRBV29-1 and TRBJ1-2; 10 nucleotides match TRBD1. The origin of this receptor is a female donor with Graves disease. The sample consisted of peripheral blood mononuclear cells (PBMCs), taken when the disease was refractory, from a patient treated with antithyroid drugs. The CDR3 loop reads CSVETGGPYGYTF. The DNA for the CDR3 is TGCAGCGTTGAGACAGGGGGCCCTTATGGCTACACCTTC.